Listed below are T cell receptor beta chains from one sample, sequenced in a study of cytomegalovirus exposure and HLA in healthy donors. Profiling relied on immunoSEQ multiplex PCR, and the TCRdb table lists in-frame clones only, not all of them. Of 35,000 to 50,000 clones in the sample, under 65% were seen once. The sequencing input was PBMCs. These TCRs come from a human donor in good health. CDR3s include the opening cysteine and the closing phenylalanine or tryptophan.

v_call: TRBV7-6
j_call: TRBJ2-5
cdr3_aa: CASSSGLAGGLVETQYF

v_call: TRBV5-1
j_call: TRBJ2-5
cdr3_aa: CASSLGQGRETQYF

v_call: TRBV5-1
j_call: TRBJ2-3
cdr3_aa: CASSWQGTDTQYF

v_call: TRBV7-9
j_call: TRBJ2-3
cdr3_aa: CASSNDNTDTQYF

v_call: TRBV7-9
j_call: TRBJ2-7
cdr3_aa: CASRSGGSYEQYF

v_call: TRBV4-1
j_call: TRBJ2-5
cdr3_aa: CASSQTRRGQETQYF

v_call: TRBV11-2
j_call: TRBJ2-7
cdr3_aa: CASSSTGYEQYF

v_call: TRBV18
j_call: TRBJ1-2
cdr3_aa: CASSPQGQGNNYGYTF

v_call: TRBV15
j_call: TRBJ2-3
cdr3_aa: CATSIPGLAGGETRRYF

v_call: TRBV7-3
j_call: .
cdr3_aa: CASSLVGYEQYF

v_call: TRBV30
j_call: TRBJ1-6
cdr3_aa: CAWSVWASPLHF

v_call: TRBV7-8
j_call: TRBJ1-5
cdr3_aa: CASSLQDQPQHF

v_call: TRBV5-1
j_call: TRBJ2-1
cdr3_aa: CASSRAAGQDNEQFF

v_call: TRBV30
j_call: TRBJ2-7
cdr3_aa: CAWSSTGLWNEQYF

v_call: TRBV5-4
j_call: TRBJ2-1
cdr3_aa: CASSLIENEQFF

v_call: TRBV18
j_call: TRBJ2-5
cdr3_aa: CASSPRGDGETQYF

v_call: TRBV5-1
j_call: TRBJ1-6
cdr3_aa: CASSLDPSRGNSPLHF

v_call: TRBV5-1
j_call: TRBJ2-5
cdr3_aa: CASSPRGSETQYF

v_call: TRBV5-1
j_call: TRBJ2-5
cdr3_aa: CASSPGGPETQYF

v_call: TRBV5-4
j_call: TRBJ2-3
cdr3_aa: CASSLEGTSGGTTDTQYF

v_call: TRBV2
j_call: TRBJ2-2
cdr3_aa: CASGGDGTGELFF

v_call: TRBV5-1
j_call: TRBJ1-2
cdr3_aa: CASSPGGGGYGYTF